The 24 T cell receptor beta chains reported below all come from one sample, sequenced in a study of tumor-infiltrating lymphocytes in oesophageal squamous cell carcinoma. Each CDR3 protein gets one entry after TCRdb re-called the PCR reads with MiXCR. The table lists 15,000 to 25,000 distinct CDR3 sequences, about two fifths of them singletons. Sequencing used esophageal tumor tissue. The receptors stem from a male donor with esophageal squamous cell carcinoma.

By proportion, this clonotype is medium-sized. The chain couples TRBV7-3 to TRBJ2-2; D uncertain. V lost 2 bases to trimming and J lost 2 bases, with 9 bases between them. Germline CDR1 SGHTA, CDR2 FQGTGA. The CDR3 is 15 residues long. The CDR3 region has the DNA TGTGCCAGCAGCTTAGCCACCGTTAACACCGGGGAGCTGTTTTTT. Its protein product is CASSLATVNTGELFF.

J is TRBJ1-1 and V is TRBV18; a possible D gene is TRBD1 (5 bases). Trimming cost V 6 bases and J 1 base, with 12 bases left between them. CDR3 length: 14 amino acids. The germline V gene encodes CDR1 KGHSH and CDR2 LQKENI. The CDR3 DNA is TGTGCCAGCTCGCGGGACGGCCAGAACACTGAAGCTTTCTTT. It codes for CASSRDGQNTEAFF.

This rearrangement joins TRBV24-1 to TRBJ1-1, with D maybe TRBD1 (5 bases). V was trimmed by 10 bases and J by 0 bases, leaving 11 bases between them. The germline V gene has CDR1 KGHDR and CDR2 SFDVKD. This CDR3 is built from 13 residues. The DNA for the CDR3 is TGTGCCACTCGGGGCCGACTGAACACTGAAGCTTTCTTT. It encodes CATRGRLNTEAFF.

This clonotype has more than one count but fewer than ten. The chain recombines TRBV7-2 with TRBJ2-5; D uncertain. V was pared by 4 bases and J by 0 bases, with 0 bases between. This CDR3 comprises 11 residues. Germline V gene lookup returns CDR1 SGHTA and CDR2 FQGNSA. The CDR3 region is CASSYQETQYF. The CDR3 DNA is TGTGCCAGCAGCTACCAAGAGACCCAGTACTTC.

This clonotype was recorded a few times. This sequence joins TRBV20-1 and TRBJ2-2; TRBD1 aligns across 12 bases. This CDR3 has 14 amino acids. J lost 6 bases, V lost 6 bases, and 5 bases had no gene match. Per the germline V gene, CDR1 is DFQATT and CDR2 is SNEGSKA (reference sequence). In DNA form, the CDR3 reads TGCAGTGCGCCCGGGACAGGGGGCGCCGGGGAGCTGTTTTTT. It translates to CSAPGTGGAGELFF.

The chain uses TRBV18 and TRBJ1-6; 9 bases are a match to TRBD1. CDR1 and CDR2 from the germline V gene are KGHSH and LQKENI. There are 15 residues in the CDR3. Trimming cost V 3 bases and J 5 bases; bases outside gene matches: 2. CDR3 amino acids: CASSPTGGNNSPLHF. CDR3 in DNA: TGTGCCAGCTCACCGACAGGGGGGAATAATTCACCCCTCCACTTT.

The genes are TRBV6-6 and TRBJ2-4; 11 nucleotides match TRBD1. The J call may be mistaken, given a closer DNA end match to TRBJ2-6. Per germline, CDR1 MNHNY and CDR2 SVGAGI (reference sequence). CDR3 length: 17 amino acids. CDR3 loop: CASRWTGGLSGANVLTF. In DNA, the CDR3 is TGTGCCAGCAGGTGGACAGGGGGCCTCTCTGGGGCCAACGTCCTGACTTTC.

On this clonotype itself: This may be a read error: a much more frequent sequence differs by one nucleotide. The V call is TRBV28, the J call TRBJ2-7; the match to TRBD1 covers 9 bases. The end of the DNA is better explained by TRBJ2-1, so the J call may be wrong. CDR3 length: 15 residues. Germline values: CDR1 MDHEN, CDR2 SYDVKM. The CDR3, as DNA: TGTGCCAGCAGTTTATATCGGACAGGGGCCTACGAGCAGTTCTTC. Translated: CASSLYRTGAYEQFF.

By sample fraction, this clonotype is medium-sized (0.01 to 0.1%). V is TRBV12-3 or TRBV12-4 and J is TRBJ1-2; 10 nucleotides match TRBD1. Trimming removed 6 bases from V and 4 bases from J; junction bases left unmatched: 11. The CDR3 is 16 residues long. CDR3 in DNA: TGTGCCAGCAGCCTTGGGACAGGGGAATTGGGCTATGGCTACACCTTC. It yields the protein CASSLGTGELGYGYTF.

This clonotype was detected ten times or more. The chain is built from TRBV28 and TRBJ1-2; possibly TRBD1 for D (5 bases). The CDR3 totals 17 residues. Trimming took 3 bases from V and 0 from J, leaving 17 bases between them. Germline V gives CDR1 MDHEN, CDR2 SYDVKM. The CDR3 here is CASSFEAGLLANYGYTF. CDR3 DNA sequence: TGTGCCAGCAGTTTTGAAGCGGGACTCTTAGCTAACTATGGCTACACCTTC.

This clonotype occurred many times. The V call is TRBV10-3, the J call TRBJ2-4; D possibly matches TRBD1 or TRBD2 (5 bases each). Trimming took off 2 bases at V and 4 bases at J, with 12 bases between the two ends. Germline V CDR1 and CDR2: ENHRY, SYGVKD. The CDR3 is 15 amino acids. In nucleotides, the CDR3 is TGTGCCATCAGTGAGGGGGCCGGCGGGAAAAACATTCAGTACTTC. The encoded protein is CAISEGAGGKNIQYF.

This clonotype was counted many times. A read error is possible here, since a much larger clone lies one base away. CDR3 bases: TGTGCCAGCAGCTTAGCGTGGGGTTACGACAATGAGCAGTACTTC. It encodes CASSLAWGYDNEQYF. This sequence joins TRBV7-6 and TRBJ2-1; no clear D. The J call could be wrong; TRBJ2-7 is a better fit for the DNA end. CDR3 length equals 15 residues. Germline-derived CDR1 and CDR2 are SGHVS and FNYEAQ.

This clonotype was recorded at least ten times. The rearrangement links TRBV6-1 to TRBJ1-5; D is ambiguous. CDR3 size: 15 residues. Germline V gives CDR1 MNHNS, CDR2 SASEGT. V was cut by 5 bases and J by 0 bases, with 11 bases left in between. The CDR3 DNA reads as TGTGCCAGCAGTCCACAGATTTATAGCAATCAGCCCCAGCATTTT. The encoded protein is CASSPQIYSNQPQHF.

There are many counts of this clonotype. This rearrangement joins TRBV7-6 to TRBJ1-3; D remains ambiguous. This CDR3 has 15 residues. V lost 3 bases to trimming and J lost 4 bases, with 13 bases between them. Germline loops: CDR1 SGHVS, CDR2 FNYEAQ. Written as DNA, the CDR3 is TGTGCCAGCAGCTTGGAATCCGGGCTCGGAAACACCATATATTTT. This gives the protein CASSLESGLGNTIYF.

This clonotype was detected many times. The J gene is TRBJ2-7, the V gene TRBV6-1; D ambiguous. Germline CDR1 reads MNHNS; CDR2 reads SASEGT. Trimming shortened V by 5 bases and J by 6 bases, and 11 bases separated the two germline ends. The CDR3 runs 12 residues. CDR3 nucleotides: TGTGCCAGCAGTCCTCAAGCCGGCGAGCAGTACTTC. This encodes CASSPQAGEQYF.

This clonotype is medium-sized within its sample. The V call is TRBV7-9, the J call TRBJ2-7; TRBD1 might be the D (6 bases). The CDR3 is 11 amino acids. In germline, CDR1 is SEHNR, CDR2 FQNEAQ (reference sequence). V shed 5 bases and J shed 9 bases, with 11 bases lying between them. Here the CDR3 reads CASSTVGGQYF. The CDR3 DNA reads TGTGCCAGCAGCACCGTAGGGGGGCAGTACTTC.

This clonotype was seen at least ten times. This sequence joins TRBV5-1 and TRBJ2-3; the D gene could be TRBD1 or TRBD2 (6 bases each). Germline V gives CDR1 SGHRS, CDR2 YFSETQ. This CDR3 has 15 amino acids. Trimming left V 4 bases short and J 1 base short, with 13 bases between. CDR3 amino acids: CASSRGTIGTDTQYF. As DNA, the CDR3 is TGCGCCAGCAGCCGCGGGACAATCGGCACAGATACGCAGTATTTT.

The gene calls are TRBV28 and TRBJ2-1, with D perhaps TRBD2 (5 bases). CDR1 is MDHEN, CDR2 SYDVKM, per germline. Trimming cost V 5 bases and J 6 bases, with 20 bases left between them. The CDR3 contains 16 residues. CDR3 region: CASSPSGGSASNEQFF. Here the CDR3 DNA reads TGTGCCAGCAGTCCGTCCGGCGGTAGCGCGAGCAATGAGCAGTTCTTC. Combining the CDR3 with reference TRBV28 and TRBJ2-1 gives the whole variable domain DVKVTQSSRYLVKRTGEKVFLECVQDMDHENMFWYRQDPGLGLRLIYFSYDVKMKEKGDIPEGYSVSREKKERFSLILESASTNQTSMYLCASSPSGGSASNEQFFGPGTRLTVL.

Sample share makes this clonotype medium-sized. This may arise from a read error, as a much more abundant clone is one base away. The chain has TRBV6-1 and TRBJ2-7; D not certain. Trimming removed 2 bases from V and 7 bases from J, with 21 bases in between. This CDR3 region has 16 residues. Germline V gene data show CDR1 as MNHNS and CDR2 as SASEGT. The CDR3 coding sequence is TGTGCCAGCAGTGAACTTATGGGCGCACTCTACAATGAGCAGTACTTC. It yields the protein CASSELMGALYNEQYF.

This clonotype occurred many times. A much larger clone is a single base away; this may be a read error. The CDR3 DNA reads as TGTGCCAGCAGCCGGACAGGTAATGAGCAGTACTTC. Its translation: CASSRTGNEQYF. This chain links TRBV7-9 with TRBJ2-1, with 7 bases matching TRBD1. The closer fit of TRBJ2-7 to the DNA end suggests the J call may be wrong. The CDR3 has 12 residues. The germline CDR1 and CDR2 sequences are SEHNR and FQNEAQ (reference sequence).

The chain employs TRBV7-6 and TRBJ2-1; 12 nucleotides match TRBD1. Looked up from germline, CDR1 is SGHVS and CDR2 is FNYEAQ. The ends lost 5 bases at V and 8 bases at J; junction bases unmatched: 7. The CDR3 contains 15 residues. CDR3 DNA: TGTGCCAGCAGCCCCCGGGACAGGGGGCAGGATGAGCAGTTCTTC. Protein product: CASSPRDRGQDEQFF.

The chain employs TRBV7-2 and TRBJ2-1; 11 bases are shared with TRBD1. Germline V lookup: CDR1 SGHTA, CDR2 FQGNSA. The trim removed 5 bases at V and 5 bases at J, leaving 5 bases unmatched. The CDR3 has 15 amino acids. CDR3 nucleotides: TGTGCCAGCAGCCGCGGACAGGGGGCACACAATGAGCAGTTCTTC. Amino acid sequence: CASSRGQGAHNEQFF.

Concerning this clonotype itself: The junction differs from germline at one of its ends, possibly a read error. The rearrangement uses TRBV5-1 and TRBJ2-3; 11 bases are a match to TRBD1. Germline lookup yields CDR1 SGHRS and CDR2 YFSETQ. CDR3 length equals 10 residues. The CDR3 DNA reads as TGCGCCAGCAGCTTGGGGACAGGGGGCTTC. Amino acids: CASSLGTGGF.

This clonotype was counted at least ten times. The CDR3 DNA is TGTGCCAGCAGTGCCCTCCCGGGAGGGACAGGTTCCATCACTGGAAACACCATATATTTT. Its protein product is CASSALPGGTGSITGNTIYF. V and J are TRBV6-1 and TRBJ1-3, with 8 positions matching TRBD1. CDR1 and CDR2 (germline): MNHNS, SASEGT. Unmatched junction bases numbered 19, after V lost 4 bases and J lost 2 bases. This CDR3 is built from 20 residues.